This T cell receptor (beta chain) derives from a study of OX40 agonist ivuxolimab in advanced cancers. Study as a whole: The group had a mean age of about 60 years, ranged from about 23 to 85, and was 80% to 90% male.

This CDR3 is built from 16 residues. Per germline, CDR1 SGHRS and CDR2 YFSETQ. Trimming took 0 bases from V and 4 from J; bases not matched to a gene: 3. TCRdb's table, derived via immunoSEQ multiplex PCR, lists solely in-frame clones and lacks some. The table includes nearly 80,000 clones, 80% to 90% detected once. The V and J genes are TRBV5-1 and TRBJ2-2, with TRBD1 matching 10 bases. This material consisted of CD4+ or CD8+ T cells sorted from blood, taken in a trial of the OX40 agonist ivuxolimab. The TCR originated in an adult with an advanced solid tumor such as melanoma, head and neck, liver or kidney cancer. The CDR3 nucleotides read TGCGCCAGCAGCTTGGCTGGACAGGGGGTCACCGGGGAGCTGTTTTTT. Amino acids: CASSLAGQGVTGELFF.